The 20 T cell receptor beta chains below come from one sample, sequenced in a study of blood T cells in healthy people across ages. Sample-barcoded 5' priming and a J-beta primer mix drove a second PCR of about 6 to 12 cycles. TCRdb called the 5' RACE reads again in MiXCR, with one record for every CDR3 protein. This repertoire shows about 830,000 distinct CDR3 sequences, roughly 64% found once; its top ten account for about 20%. The source material was blood. The receptor set was obtained from a man aged 25-40 years in good health.

The rearrangement uses TRBV12-3 or TRBV12-4 and TRBJ2-5; 8 positions match TRBD1. The J call may be wrong; the DNA end is better matched by TRBJ2-7. The length of the CDR3 is 13 residues. The CDR3 loop is CASRKTGGYEQYF. DNA for the CDR3: TGTGCCAGCAGGAAAACAGGGGGCTACGAGCAGTACTTC.

The V gene is TRBV20-1, the J gene TRBJ2-5, with 7 bases fitting TRBD2. V was clipped by 0 bases and J by 5 bases; unmatched bases: 12. The CDR3 totals 16 residues. CDR1 and CDR2 (germline): DFQATT, SNEGSKA (reference sequence). CDR3 residues: CSARDGGGGKAETQYF. The CDR3 nucleotides are TGCAGTGCTAGAGATGGTGGGGGGGGTAAGGCGGAGACCCAGTACTTC.

V gene TRBV29-1 combines with J gene TRBJ2-1; D may match TRBD1 or TRBD2 (5 bases each). CDR1 is SQVTM, CDR2 ANQGSEA, per germline. With 3 bases removed from V and 4 bases from J, the gap between germline ends came to 19 bases. CDR3 length: 16 residues. CDR3 amino acids: CSVERAGMDLYNEQFF. Written as DNA, the CDR3 is TGCAGCGTTGAGAGGGCAGGGATGGATTTATACAATGAGCAGTTCTTC.

This clonotype was picked up a small number of times. The chain joins TRBV29-1 to TRBJ1-4; a possible D gene is TRBD1 (6 bases). V gave up 4 bases and J gave up 12 bases, with 12 bases separating them. Germline V gene lookup returns CDR1 SQVTM and CDR2 ANQGSEA. This CDR3 spans 11 amino acids. CDR3 sequence: CSVARGRELFF. The CDR3 region has the DNA TGCAGCGTTGCCAGGGGAAGGGAACTGTTTTTT.

This clonotype turned up a few times. The V gene is TRBV7-2, the J gene TRBJ2-7, with 8 bases matching TRBD1. The CDR3 has 15 amino acids. The V gene end was trimmed by 1 base and the J gene end by 5 bases; junction bases not matched to a gene: 7. Per germline, CDR1 SGHTA and CDR2 FQGNSA. The CDR3 loop is CASSLVRTGGNEQYF. In DNA, the CDR3 is TGTGCCAGCAGCTTAGTACGTACAGGGGGGAACGAGCAGTACTTC.

Only a few counts were recorded for this clonotype. The chain couples TRBV4-3 to TRBJ2-1; 8 nucleotides match TRBD1. With 6 bases clipped from V and 0 bases from J, the junction kept 7 bases outside the gene matches. Per the germline V gene, CDR1 is LGHNA and CDR2 is YSLEER. CDR3 length: 16 residues. This chain's CDR3 is CASSRGTGYSYNEQFF. As DNA, the CDR3 is TGCGCCAGCAGTCGTGGGACAGGTTACTCCTACAATGAGCAGTTCTTC.

V gene TRBV7-2 combines with J gene TRBJ2-7; D gene unclear. The J call may be incorrect, as the DNA end agrees better with TRBJ2-5. This CDR3 spans 14 amino acids. CDR1 SGHTA and CDR2 FQGNSA come from the germline V gene. Here the CDR3 DNA reads TGTGCCAGCAGCCTACAAGGAAACGGAGAGACCCAGTACTTC. This codes for CASSLQGNGETQYF.

This clonotype was counted between two and nine times. The rearrangement uses TRBV11-2 and TRBJ1-6; 9 bases agree with TRBD1. The V gene's germline CDR1 is SGHAT and CDR2 FQNNGV. The length of the CDR3 is 16 residues. Trimming removed 4 bases from V and 7 bases from J; junction bases left unmatched: 8. The CDR3, as DNA: TGTGCCAGCAGCTCCGACCCGGGACAGGGAAATTCACCCCTCCACTTT. Amino acids: CASSSDPGQGNSPLHF.

The V gene is TRBV9, the J gene TRBJ1-1, with D possibly TRBD1 on 5 matching bases. In germline, CDR1 is SGDLS, CDR2 YYNGEE. The CDR3 contains 15 residues. The ends were cut back, 0 bases at V and 5 bases at J, with 14 bases in the middle. CDR3 sequence (DNA): TGTGCCAGCAGCGTAGAGGGGAGGCTGGTAACTGAAGCTTTCTTT. As protein: CASSVEGRLVTEAFF.

The V and J genes are TRBV7-2 and TRBJ1-1; D is possibly TRBD1 (5 bases). Deletions cut 5 bases from V and 6 bases from J, with 13 bases between. Per the germline V gene, CDR1 is SGHTA and CDR2 is FQGNSA. The CDR3 is 13 amino acids. For the CDR3, the DNA is TGTGCCAGCAGCGAGCAGGGTAAGGCTGAAGCTTTCTTT. It is translated as CASSEQGKAEAFF.

The gene calls are TRBV6-7 and TRBJ2-4; 10 bases map to TRBD1. TRBV6-7 is an ORF for which the function is uncertain. This CDR3 is 14 amino acids long. The trim removed 6 bases at V and 8 bases at J, leaving 7 bases unmatched. CDR3 protein: CASRPGTGVHIQYF. The CDR3, as DNA: TGTGCCAGCAGGCCCGGGACAGGGGTGCACATTCAGTACTTC.

Only a few counts were recorded for this clonotype. The chain combines TRBV6-5 with TRBJ2-2; D may be TRBD1 (6 bases). CDR3 length equals 16 residues. The germline V gene encodes CDR1 MNHEY and CDR2 SVGAGI. V was cut by 5 bases and J by 6 bases, with 19 bases left in between. The CDR3 loop reads CASSILLDGGSGELFF. CDR3 DNA: TGTGCCAGCAGTATACTCCTGGATGGGGGCTCCGGGGAGCTGTTTTTT.

This clonotype was seen a handful of times. The chain employs TRBV6-5 and TRBJ1-5; 9 bases fit TRBD1. V was pared by 2 bases and J by 0 bases, with 8 bases of the junction left unmatched. Germline CDR1 is MNHEY and CDR2 is SVGAGI. This CDR3 spans 18 amino acids. CDR3 protein: CASSYSAADRGSNQPQHF. For the CDR3, the DNA is TGTGCCAGCAGTTACAGTGCGGCGGACAGGGGTAGCAATCAGCCCCAGCATTTT.

The chain joins TRBV5-1 to TRBJ1-4; no clear D. The CDR3 is 14 residues long. Germline loops: CDR1 SGHRS, CDR2 YFSETQ. Trimming stripped 0 bases from V and 3 bases from J, with 6 bases between. This CDR3 is CASSLGSSNEKLFF. The CDR3 DNA sequence: TGCGCCAGCAGCTTGGGGTCTTCTAATGAAAAACTGTTTTTT. Full variable domain (outside the CDR3, taken from reference TRBV5-1 and TRBJ1-4): KAGVTQTPRYLIKTRGQQVTLSCSPISGHRSVSWYQQTPGQGLQFLFEYFSETQRNKGNFPGRFSGRQFSNSRSEMNVSTLELGDSALYLCASSLGSSNEKLFFGSGTQLSVL.

Concerning this clonotype itself: Relative to the germline gene, one junction end is altered; a read error may explain this. This sequence joins TRBV7-2 and TRBJ2-1; 10 bases agree with TRBD2. CDR3 length: 15 residues. Germline CDR1 SGHTA, CDR2 FQGNSA. The CDR3 loop is CASSLDSGRYNEPFF. The CDR3 DNA is TGTGCCAGCAGCTTAGATAGCGGGAGGTACAATGAGCCGTTCTTC.

The CDR3 spells CASRGQGGNTEAFF. The CDR3 DNA follows: TGTGCCAGCCGGGGACAGGGAGGTAACACTGAAGCTTTCTTT. The chain couples TRBV12-3 or TRBV12-4 to TRBJ1-1, with 9 bases matching TRBD1. Unmatched junction bases numbered 6, after V lost 8 bases and J lost 2 bases. The CDR3 runs to 14 residues.

V gene TRBV3-1 combines with J gene TRBJ2-4; weak D call: TRBD1 (6 bases). Germline V gene lookup returns CDR1 LGHDT and CDR2 YNNKEL (reference sequence). The V and J ends lost 1 base and 2 bases respectively, with 15 bases between them. This CDR3 comprises 17 residues. CDR3 DNA: TGTGCCAGCAGCCAAGTCCAAACAGGGACGACCAAAAACATTCAGTACTTC. It specifies CASSQVQTGTTKNIQYF.

With regard to this clonotype: A read error may be the cause here, since a much bigger clone is one base away. The chain combines TRBV29-1 with TRBJ2-3, with 8 bases identical to TRBD2. CDR1 and CDR2 (germline): SQVTM, ANQGSEA. CDR3 length: 15 amino acids. CDR3 protein: CSVEAAGATTGTQYF. The CDR3 DNA reads as TGCAGCGTGGAAGCAGCGGGGGCCACCACAGGTACGCAGTATTTT.

This chain links TRBV20-1 with TRBJ1-2, with 10 nucleotides matching TRBD1. Germline CDR1 reads DFQATT; CDR2 reads SNEGSKA (reference sequence). J gave up 6 bases and V 3 bases, and 10 bases lay outside the gene matches. CDR3 size: 15 residues. The CDR3 sequence: CSASHRDRGFDGYTF. The CDR3 DNA follows: TGCAGTGCTAGTCACCGGGACAGGGGATTCGATGGCTACACCTTC.

This clonotype was recorded only once. One base away lies a much larger clone, so this may be a sequencing read error. The chain employs TRBV12-3 or TRBV12-4 and TRBJ2-1, with a weak D call TRBD2 (6 bases). CDR3 length: 14 residues. Trimming left V 5 bases short and J 3 bases short, with 11 bases between. This chain's CDR3 is CASSDLRDYNEQFF. In DNA form, the CDR3 reads TGTGCCAGCAGTGACTTGCGGGACTACAATGAGCAGTTCTTC.